This T cell receptor (beta chain) emerged from a study of T cell responses to AZD1222 COVID-19 vaccine. Profiling relied on immunoSEQ multiplex PCR, and the TCRdb table lists in-frame clones only, not all of them. The repertoire consists of roughly 80,000 clones, with 65% to 85% occurring once and the leading ten covering 2.9%. Germline V gene data show CDR1 as SGHNT and CDR2 as YYREEE (reference sequence). This CDR3 is built from 14 residues. Trimming pared 4 bases from V and 5 bases from J, leaving 12 bases between. This clone occurred a few times. Antigen unknown. The same CDR3 is also encoded by other DNA sequences in this sample. Study-wide findings and caveats: Nearly half of unique spike-specific TCRs reportedly avoided B.1.351 and B.1.1.7 mutated regions.

This chain joins TRBV5-4 and TRBJ2-2; possibly TRBD1 for D (6 bases). This TCR came from an adult in good health. Material: peripheral blood, obtained on day 0 of AZD1222 vaccination. CDR3 sequence (DNA): TGTGCCAGCAGCCCAGGGGTATCGACCGGGGAGCTGTTTTTT. Translating gives CASSPGVSTGELFF.